Listed below are T cell receptor beta chains from one sample, sequenced in a study of spatial heterogeneity in lung cancer. A single record per CDR3 protein comes from TCRdb applying MiXCR to the 5' RACE reads. The profile shows approximately 21,000 distinct CDR3 sequences, roughly 6.5% of them singletons. The material was lung tumor tissue, obtained at surgery. These receptors all come from a male donor with early-stage non-small cell lung cancer. Each CDR3 is given with its conserved first and last residue. The D gene is left open where the match is weak. Expanded clones get a size class; other rows say once, few or many, or leave the size out.

size	V	D	J	length	DNA	CDR3
many	TRBV5-1	-	TRBJ1-1	13	TGCGCCAGCAGCTTGGGGTTGGCAGCTGAAGCTTTCTTT	CASSLGLAAEAFF
-	TRBV18	-	TRBJ2-5	15	TGTGCCAGCTCACCTAAGCATAGTGAAGAAGAGACCCAGTACTTC	CASSPKHSEEETQYF
many	TRBV30	-	TRBJ1-5	13	TGTGCCTGGAGTCCGGATAGCAATCAGCCCCAGCATTTT	CAWSPDSNQPQHF
many	TRBV11-1	-	TRBJ1-2	13	TGTGCCAGCACCCGGAGGGGCCGCGAGGGCTACACCTTC	CASTRRGREGYTF
many	TRBV24-1	TRBD1	TRBJ2-3	15	TGTGCCACCAGTAATGCAGGGGGCGCATCAGATACGCAGTATTTT	CATSNAGGASDTQYF
many	TRBV5-1	TRBD2	TRBJ2-4	20	TGCGCCAGCAGCTGGAACCCGGGACTAGCAGGGTCTCTAGCCAAAAACATTCAGTACTTC	CASSWNPGLAGSLAKNIQYF
many	TRBV7-3	-	TRBJ2-6	15	TGTGCCAGCAGCCCCGCTATGCCTGGGGCCAACGTCCTGACTTTC	CASSPAMPGANVLTF
many	TRBV2	-	TRBJ1-5	13	TGTGCCAGCAATAGACAGGTAGATCAGCCCCAGCATTTT	CASNRQVDQPQHF
many	TRBV10-3	TRBD1	TRBJ1-4	14	TGTGCCATCAGGCCCGGGACAGGGAATGAAAAACTGTTTTTT	CAIRPGTGNEKLFF
many	TRBV10-3	-	TRBJ2-2	14	TGTGCCATCAGTGTCGCCTCGAACACCGGGGAGCTGTTTTTT	CAISVASNTGELFF
many	TRBV9	TRBD2	TRBJ2-5	14	TGTGCCAGCAGCCCGACGGGGGGGCCAGAGACCCAGTACTTC	CASSPTGGPETQYF
few	TRBV6-2/TRBV6-3	-	TRBJ2-5	13	TGTGCCAGCTGTCACGCAATCAAAGAGACCCAGTACTTC	CASCHAIKETQYF
many	TRBV5-4	-	TRBJ2-3	15	TGTGCCAGCAGCTCCCCAAGCTCTCCGTCAGATACGCAGTATTTT	CASSSPSSPSDTQYF
many	TRBV12-3/TRBV12-4	-	TRBJ1-6	14	TGTGCCAGCAGGGATGACAGAAAAAATTCACCCCTCCACTTT	CASRDDRKNSPLHF